The T cell receptor beta chain under discussion was sequenced for a study of post-analysis software for immune sequencing data. Study at large: The disease courses covered relapsing-remitting, secondary progressive and progressive-relapsing multiple sclerosis.

Study results and limitations: People with multiple sclerosis had a significantly lower normalized Chao1 diversity than controls did. With F measure, samples from one preparation batch clustered together strongly. Among roughly five TRBV segments more frequent in patients than controls were TRBV5-6, TRBV5-1 and TRBV20-1.

Researchers reported that TCR beta cDNA libraries carried unique molecular identifiers. Approximately 500,000 cDNA molecules were recovered from an input of about 0.95 to 11 million T cells. TCRdb reanalysed the PCR reads using MiXCR and keeps one entry per CDR3 protein. The sample holds 700,000 to 900,000 distinct CDR3 sequences; 46% are singletons and the top ten take 4.9%. The germline CDR1 and CDR2 sequences are MDHEN and SYDVKM. Trimming removed 1 base at V and 1 base at J, with 7 bases between. The CDR3 has 14 residues. Concerning this clonotype itself: The target antigen is unknown.

The sequencing input was blood. The chain employs TRBV28 and TRBJ1-1; D not certain. This clonotype originated in a girl aged 5-17 years with multiple sclerosis. CDR3 in DNA: TGTGCCAGCAGTTTATTGGCCGCGAACACTGAAGCTTTCTTT. Its translation is CASSLLAANTEAFF.